The 22 T cell receptor beta chains reported below all come from one sample, sequenced in a study of blood T cells in healthy people across ages. Alongside a J-beta primer mix, a sample-barcoded 5' primer served in a second PCR lasting 7 to 11 cycles. TCRdb fed the 5' RACE reads into MiXCR, producing one record per CDR3 protein. The data contain about 1.5 million distinct CDR3 sequences, 42% of them singletons. The sample taken for sequencing was blood. The receptors were sampled from a woman younger than 30 in good health.

The chain is built from TRBV11-2 and TRBJ2-4; 11 nucleotides align to TRBD1. The CDR3 is 14 residues long. Losses at the gene ends were 4 bases for V and 13 bases for J; bases not matched to a gene: 9. Per the germline V gene, CDR1 is SGHAT and CDR2 is FQNNGV. The CDR3 bases are TGTGCCAGCAGCTCGCCTATGGACAGGGGGCAACAGTACTTC. Encoded protein: CASSSPMDRGQQYF.

This clonotype was recorded a few times. The rearrangement uses TRBV20-1 and TRBJ2-4; 8 bases are a match to TRBD2. This CDR3 contains 14 residues. The germline CDR1 and CDR2 sequences are DFQATT and SNEGSKA (reference sequence). V gave up 1 base and J gave up 4 bases; unmatched junction bases: 3. CDR3 region: CSARGIAGKNIQYF. The CDR3 DNA sequence: TGCAGTGCTAGAGGCATAGCGGGGAAAAACATTCAGTACTTC.

The chain recombines TRBV5-1 with TRBJ2-5; possible D gene TRBD1, 5 bases. V was shortened by 8 bases and J by 5 bases, with 16 bases between the two germline ends. There are 13 residues in the CDR3. In germline, CDR1 is SGHRS, CDR2 YFSETQ. CDR3 sequence: CASVQVPRETQYF. Here the CDR3 DNA reads TGCGCCAGTGTACAGGTCCCGCGGGAGACCCAGTACTTC.

The table lists this clonotype with a few counts. This chain joins TRBV5-1 and TRBJ1-2, with 7 positions matching TRBD1. Losses at the gene ends were 2 bases for V and 8 bases for J; bases not matched to a gene: 6. The germline gives CDR1 SGHRS, CDR2 YFSETQ. This CDR3 has 13 residues. The CDR3 is CASSFDRDKGYTF. As DNA, the CDR3 is TGCGCCAGCAGCTTTGACAGGGACAAAGGCTACACCTTC.

The chain recombines TRBV20-1 with TRBJ1-1, with TRBD1 as a possible D gene (5 bases). This CDR3 region has 13 residues. The V gene's germline CDR1 is DFQATT and CDR2 SNEGSKA (reference sequence). V lost 3 bases to trimming and J lost 7 bases, with 15 bases between them. The CDR3 is CSASFADKYEAFF. As DNA, the CDR3 is TGCAGTGCTAGCTTCGCGGACAAGTATGAAGCTTTCTTT.

This clonotype has only a few counts. The chain is built from TRBV9 and TRBJ2-1, with TRBD2 matching over 11 bases. In germline, CDR1 is SGDLS, CDR2 YYNGEE. This CDR3 is 16 amino acids long. V dropped 3 bases and J dropped 6; count of bases not matched to a gene: 8. The CDR3 DNA reads TGTGCCAGCAGCGCCGTAGCGGGAGGGCAGCCCAATGAGCAGTTCTTC. The encoded protein is CASSAVAGGQPNEQFF. The full variable domain, with the rest looked up from reference TRBV9 and TRBJ2-1, is DSGVTQTPKHLITATGQRVTLRCSPRSGDLSVYWYQQSLDQGLQFLIQYYNGEERAKGNILERFSAQQFPDLHSELNLSSLELGDSALYFCASSAVAGGQPNEQFFGPGTRLTVL.

This clonotype was recorded at least ten times. V is TRBV20-1 and J is TRBJ2-3; D is unclear. The germline gives CDR1 DFQATT, CDR2 SNEGSKA (reference sequence). The CDR3 spans 13 residues. Trimming removed 5 bases at V and 3 bases at J, with 12 bases between. The CDR3 is CSAGVLRTDTQYF. CDR3 in DNA: TGCAGTGCTGGAGTTCTGAGAACAGATACGCAGTATTTT.

The rearrangement links TRBV6-4 to TRBJ1-2, with 10 bases lining up with TRBD1. The CDR3 is made up of 15 amino acids. With 6 bases clipped from V and 7 bases from J, the junction kept 11 bases outside the gene matches. CDR1 is MRHNA, CDR2 SNTAGT, per germline. The CDR3 DNA sequence: TGTGCCAGCAGCGACGTCCCGGGACAGGGGTCTGGCTACACCTTC. As protein: CASSDVPGQGSGYTF.

The chain has TRBV21-1 and TRBJ2-5; the D segment call TRBD2 is taken from the table without a DNA check. TRBJ2-7 explains the end of the DNA better; the J call may be wrong. TRBV21-1 is a pseudogene locus. This CDR3 contains 16 residues. CDR3 loop: CAGSKDRRAALYEQYF. CDR3 DNA: TGTGCCGGCAGCAAAGACCGCCGAGCGGCATTATACGAGCAGTACTTC.

V is TRBV5-4 and J is TRBJ1-2, with 7 bases lining up with TRBD1. The germline gives CDR1 SGHNT, CDR2 YYREEE (reference sequence). Trimming removed 1 base from V and 7 bases from J; junction bases left unmatched: 10. This CDR3 comprises 15 residues. CDR3 sequence: CASSLREGAGSGYTF. The DNA for the CDR3 is TGTGCCAGCAGCTTGAGGGAGGGGGCTGGGTCTGGCTACACCTTC.

This clonotype was recorded a few times. V usage is TRBV5-1 and J usage is TRBJ2-1; maybe TRBD1 (5 bases). V lost 4 bases, J lost 6 bases, and 17 bases lay in between. This CDR3 contains 15 residues. Germline assignment: CDR1 SGHRS and CDR2 YFSETQ. The CDR3 nucleotides read TGCGCCAGCAGCCCAATAGCTGGGGCAGCCAATGAGCAGTTCTTC. It is translated as CASSPIAGAANEQFF. The full variable domain, in which reference TRBV5-1 and TRBJ2-1 provide the parts outside the CDR3, is KAGVTQTPRYLIKTRGQQVTLSCSPISGHRSVSWYQQTPGQGLQFLFEYFSETQRNKGNFPGRFSGRQFSNSRSEMNVSTLELGDSALYLCASSPIAGAANEQFFGPGTRLTVL.

In the case of this clonotype: Possible read error: a much larger clone is one base away. The chain recombines TRBV4-1 with TRBJ2-1; D is possibly TRBD1 (6 bases). This CDR3 has 16 amino acids. V lost 6 bases to trimming and J lost 13 bases, with 28 bases between them. Per the germline V gene, CDR1 is MGHRA and CDR2 is YSYEKL. DNA for the CDR3: TGCGCCAGCAGTCTACAGGACAGCACACTTCAAGAGACCCAGTTCTTC. Protein: CASSLQDSTLQETQFF.

CDR3 DNA: TGCGCCAGCAGCCCCGGGACTAGCGGGAGTATCTTCAATGAGCAGTTCTTC. It encodes CASSPGTSGSIFNEQFF. V is TRBV5-1 and J is TRBJ2-1, with TRBD2 matching 14 bases. The CDR3 runs 17 residues. Germline V gene lookup returns CDR1 SGHRS and CDR2 YFSETQ. V lost 4 bases, J lost 6 bases, and 9 bases stayed unmatched.

This clonotype was found a few times. The chain uses TRBV10-3 and TRBJ2-2; 11 positions match TRBD1. The V segment lost 6 bases and the J segment 7 bases; nucleotides outside the gene matches: 10. The CDR3 spans 16 residues. Germline V gene lookup returns CDR1 ENHRY and CDR2 SYGVKD. The CDR3 DNA sequence: TGTGCCATCAGCTGGACAGGGGGCGAGGCGATCGGGGAGCTGTTTTTT. It encodes CAISWTGGEAIGELFF.

This clonotype occurred a few times. The V gene is TRBV7-9, the J gene TRBJ2-5; D may be TRBD1 (5 bases). TRBJ2-7 explains the end of the DNA better; the J call may be wrong. This CDR3 is built from 16 residues. Germline lookup yields CDR1 SEHNR and CDR2 FQNEAQ (reference sequence). The CDR3 is CASTSEIGHRTYEQYF. In DNA, the CDR3 is TGTGCCAGCACCTCAGAGATAGGACACCGGACCTACGAGCAGTACTTC.

CDR3 coding DNA: TGCAGTGCCGGCACGCTGGCAGCGGGCTACACCTTC. Encoded protein: CSAGTLAAGYTF. This sequence joins TRBV20-1 and TRBJ1-2; D unclear. The germline CDR1 and CDR2 sequences are DFQATT and SNEGSKA (reference sequence). V was trimmed by 6 bases and J by 8 bases, leaving 16 bases between them. The CDR3 runs 12 residues.

This clonotype was seen a few times. The chain employs TRBV13 and TRBJ2-4; D is unclear. The J call may be wrong; the DNA end is better matched by TRBJ2-7. Looked up from germline, CDR1 is PRHDT and CDR2 is FYEKMQ (reference sequence). The CDR3 spans 14 residues. The CDR3 reads CASSLVGEPYEQYF. CDR3 nucleotide sequence: TGTGCCAGCAGCTTAGTGGGCGAGCCCTACGAGCAGTACTTC.

This clonotype was seen only a few times. The chain carries TRBV3-1 and TRBJ2-4; TRBD2 matches at 7 bases. V trimming: 1 base; J trimming: 1 base; junction bases outside the gene matches: 4. The CDR3 consists of 16 residues. Germline CDR1 and CDR2: LGHDT and YNNKEL (reference sequence). CDR3 loop: CASSQGGGSAKNIQYF. Written as DNA, the CDR3 is TGTGCCAGCAGCCAAGGTGGCGGGAGTGCCAAAAACATTCAGTACTTC.

This clonotype was observed a handful of times. The chain carries TRBV2 and TRBJ2-1; D not certain. This CDR3 is built from 16 residues. The germline CDR1 and CDR2 sequences are SNHLY and FYNNEI. V lost 8 bases and J 0 bases, leaving 17 bases between the germline ends. For the CDR3, the DNA is TGTGCCAGCGGGCACCGATCGGATTCCTCCTACAATGAGCAGTTCTTC. As protein: CASGHRSDSSYNEQFF.

The rearrangement links TRBV7-2 to TRBJ2-7; 11 nucleotides agree with TRBD2. The DNA end is more similar to TRBJ2-5, so the J call may be wrong. This CDR3 region has 17 residues. CDR1 SGHTA and CDR2 FQGNSA come from the germline V gene. CDR3 sequence: CASSLAPVAGGLKTQYF. In nucleotides, the CDR3 is TGTGCCAGCAGCTTAGCGCCGGTAGCGGGAGGGTTGAAGACCCAGTACTTC.

The V and J genes are TRBV3-1 and TRBJ2-3, with D unresolved. CDR3 length: 12 residues. V was cut by 1 base and J by 7 bases, with 6 bases left in between. The germline CDR1 and CDR2 sequences are LGHDT and YNNKEL (reference sequence). CDR3 sequence (DNA): TGTGCCAGCAGCCAAGGTTTGCATACGCAGTATTTT. This codes for CASSQGLHTQYF.

The V call is TRBV6-5, the J call TRBJ1-4; 7 bases match TRBD1. The CDR3 covers 15 residues. From germline, CDR1 is MNHEY and CDR2 SVGAGI. After removal of 4 bases from V and 10 bases from J, the junction contained 12 bases not matched to a gene. This chain's CDR3 is CASSSGGTPLGKLFF. In DNA form, the CDR3 reads TGTGCCAGCAGTTCAGGGGGTACTCCCTTGGGAAAACTGTTTTTT.